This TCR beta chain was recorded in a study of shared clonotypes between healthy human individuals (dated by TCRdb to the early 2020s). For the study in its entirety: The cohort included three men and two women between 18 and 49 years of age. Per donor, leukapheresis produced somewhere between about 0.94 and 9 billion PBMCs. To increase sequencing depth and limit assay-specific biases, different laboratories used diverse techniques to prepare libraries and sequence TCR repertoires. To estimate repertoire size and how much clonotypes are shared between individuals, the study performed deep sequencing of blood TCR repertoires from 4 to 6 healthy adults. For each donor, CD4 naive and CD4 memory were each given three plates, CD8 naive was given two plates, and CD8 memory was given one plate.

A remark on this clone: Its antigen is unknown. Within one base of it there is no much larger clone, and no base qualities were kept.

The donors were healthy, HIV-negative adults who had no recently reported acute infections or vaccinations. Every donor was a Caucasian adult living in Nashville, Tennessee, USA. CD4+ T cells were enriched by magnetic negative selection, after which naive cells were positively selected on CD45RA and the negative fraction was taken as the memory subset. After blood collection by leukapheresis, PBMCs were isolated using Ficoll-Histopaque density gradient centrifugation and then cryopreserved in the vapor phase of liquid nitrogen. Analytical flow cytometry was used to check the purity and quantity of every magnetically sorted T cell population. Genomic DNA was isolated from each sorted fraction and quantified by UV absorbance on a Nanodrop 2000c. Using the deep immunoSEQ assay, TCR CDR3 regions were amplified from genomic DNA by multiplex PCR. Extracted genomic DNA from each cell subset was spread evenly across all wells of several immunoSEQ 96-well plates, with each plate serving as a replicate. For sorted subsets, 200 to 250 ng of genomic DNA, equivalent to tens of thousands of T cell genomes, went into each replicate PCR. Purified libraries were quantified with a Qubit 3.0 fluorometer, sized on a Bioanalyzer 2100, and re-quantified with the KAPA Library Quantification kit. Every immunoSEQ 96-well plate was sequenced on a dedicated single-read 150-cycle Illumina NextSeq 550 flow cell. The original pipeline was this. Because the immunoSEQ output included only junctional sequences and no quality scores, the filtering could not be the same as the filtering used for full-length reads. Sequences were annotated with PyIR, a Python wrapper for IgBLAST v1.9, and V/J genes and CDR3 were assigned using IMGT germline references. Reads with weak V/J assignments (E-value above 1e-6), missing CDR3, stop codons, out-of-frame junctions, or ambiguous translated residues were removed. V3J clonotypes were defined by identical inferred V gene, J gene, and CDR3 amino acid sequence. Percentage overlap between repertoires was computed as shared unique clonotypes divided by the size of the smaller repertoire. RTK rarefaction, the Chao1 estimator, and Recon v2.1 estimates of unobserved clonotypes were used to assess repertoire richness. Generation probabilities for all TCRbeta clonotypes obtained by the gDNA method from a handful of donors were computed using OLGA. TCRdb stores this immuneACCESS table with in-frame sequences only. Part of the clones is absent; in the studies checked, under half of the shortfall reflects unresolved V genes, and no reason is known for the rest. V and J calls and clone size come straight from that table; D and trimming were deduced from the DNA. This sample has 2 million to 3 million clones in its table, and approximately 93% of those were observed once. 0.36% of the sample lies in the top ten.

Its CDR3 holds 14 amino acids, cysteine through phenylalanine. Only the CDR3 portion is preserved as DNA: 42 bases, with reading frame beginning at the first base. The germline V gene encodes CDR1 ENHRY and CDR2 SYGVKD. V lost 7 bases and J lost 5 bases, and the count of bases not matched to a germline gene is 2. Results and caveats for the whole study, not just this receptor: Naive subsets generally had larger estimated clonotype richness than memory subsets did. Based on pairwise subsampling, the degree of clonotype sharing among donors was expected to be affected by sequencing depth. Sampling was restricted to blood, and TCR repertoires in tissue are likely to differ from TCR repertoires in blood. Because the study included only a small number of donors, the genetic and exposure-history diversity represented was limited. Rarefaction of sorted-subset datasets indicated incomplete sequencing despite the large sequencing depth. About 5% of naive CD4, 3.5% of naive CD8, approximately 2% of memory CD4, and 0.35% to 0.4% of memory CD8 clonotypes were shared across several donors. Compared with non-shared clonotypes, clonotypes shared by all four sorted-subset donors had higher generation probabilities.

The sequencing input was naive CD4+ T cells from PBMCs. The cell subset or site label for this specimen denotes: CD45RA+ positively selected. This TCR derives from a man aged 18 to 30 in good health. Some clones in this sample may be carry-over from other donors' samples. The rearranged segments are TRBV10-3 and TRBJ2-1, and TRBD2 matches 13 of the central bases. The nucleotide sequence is TGTGCCATCACCGGGACTAGCGGGAACAATGAGCAGTTCTTC. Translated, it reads CAITGTSGNNEQFF.